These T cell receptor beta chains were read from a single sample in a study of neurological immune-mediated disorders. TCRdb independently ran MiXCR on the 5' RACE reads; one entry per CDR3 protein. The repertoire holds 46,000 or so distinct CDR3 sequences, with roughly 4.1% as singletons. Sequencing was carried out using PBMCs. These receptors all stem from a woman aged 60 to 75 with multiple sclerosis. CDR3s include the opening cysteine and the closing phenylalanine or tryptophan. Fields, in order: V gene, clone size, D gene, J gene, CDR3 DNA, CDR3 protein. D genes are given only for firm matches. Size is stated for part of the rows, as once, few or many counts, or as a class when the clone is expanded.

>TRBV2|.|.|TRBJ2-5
TGTGCCAGCAATTTTTGGGGTCAAGAAACCCAGTACTTC
CASNFWGQETQYF
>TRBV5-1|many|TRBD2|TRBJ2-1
TGCGCCAGCAGGCGACTAGCGACGAGCTCCTACAATGAGCAGTTCTTC
CASRRLATSSYNEQFF
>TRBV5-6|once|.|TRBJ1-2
TGTGCCAGCAGCCGACAGCAAATCTATGGCTACACCTTC
CASSRQQIYGYTF
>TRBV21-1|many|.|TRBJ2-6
TGTGCCATCACTGTCTCTGGGGCCAACGTCCTGACTTTC
CAITVSGANVLTF
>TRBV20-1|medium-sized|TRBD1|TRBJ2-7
TGCAGTGCCCCGGACAGGGCGGTCGAGCAGTACTTC
CSAPDRAVEQYF
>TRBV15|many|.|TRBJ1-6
TGTGCCACCAGCAGAGATTCGGGGGTTGGTTCACCCCTCCACTTT
CATSRDSGVGSPLHF
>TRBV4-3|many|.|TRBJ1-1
TGCGCCAGCAGCCAAGATCGGGCCCAACTTACTGAAGCTTTCTTT
CASSQDRAQLTEAFF
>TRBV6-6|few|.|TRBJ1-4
TGTGCCAGCAGTTATCGGGGGACTAATGAAAAACTGTTTTTT
CASSYRGTNEKLFF
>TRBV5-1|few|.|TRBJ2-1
TGCGCCAGCAGCTTGGCACAGGCAAATGAGCAGTTCTTC
CASSLAQANEQFF
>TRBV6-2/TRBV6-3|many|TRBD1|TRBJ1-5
TGTGCCAGCACGCCGACAGGGCTCAGGCAGCCCCAGCATTTT
CASTPTGLRQPQHF
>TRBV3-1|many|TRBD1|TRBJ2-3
TGTGCCAGCAGCCCGACAGGGGAAGGGGATACGCAGTATTTT
CASSPTGEGDTQYF
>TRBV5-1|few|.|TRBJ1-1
TGCGCCAGCAGCTTGGCGGGGGACACTGAAGCTTTCTTT
CASSLAGDTEAFF
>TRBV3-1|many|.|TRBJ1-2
TGTGCCAGCAGTAACCTCGACACCTATGGCTACACCTTC
CASSNLDTYGYTF
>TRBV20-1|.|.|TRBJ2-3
TGCAGTGCTAGACCGAGTAGCGGCTCAGATACGCAGTATTTT
CSARPSSGSDTQYF
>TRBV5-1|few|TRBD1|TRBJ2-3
TGCGCCAGCAGCTTCGGACAGGGTCGAGATACGCAGTATTTT
CASSFGQGRDTQYF
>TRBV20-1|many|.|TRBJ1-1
TGCAGCCCCTTGCCACGGGGCGCGGACGGCGGTGAAGCTTTCTTT
CSPLPRGADGGEAFF
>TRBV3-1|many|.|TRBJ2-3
TGTGCCAGCAGCCAAGACCGAGATACGCAGTATTTT
CASSQDRDTQYF
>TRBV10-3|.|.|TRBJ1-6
TGTGCCATCAGTGGAACCCGGGACAACGGGGGTTCACCCCTCCACTTT
CAISGTRDNGGSPLHF
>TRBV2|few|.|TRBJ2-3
TGTGCCAGCAGTATGGGCCCCTACACAGATACGCAGTATTTT
CASSMGPYTDTQYF